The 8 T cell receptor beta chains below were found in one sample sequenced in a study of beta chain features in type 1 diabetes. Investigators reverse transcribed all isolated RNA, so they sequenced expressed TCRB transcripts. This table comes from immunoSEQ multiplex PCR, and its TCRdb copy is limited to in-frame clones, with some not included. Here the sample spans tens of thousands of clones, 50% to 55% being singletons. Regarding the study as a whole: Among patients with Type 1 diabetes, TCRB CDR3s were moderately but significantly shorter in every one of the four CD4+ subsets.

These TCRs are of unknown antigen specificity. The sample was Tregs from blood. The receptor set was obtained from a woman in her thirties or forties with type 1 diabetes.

CDR3 loop: CASNGQGDNYGYTF. The CDR3, as DNA: TGTGCCAGCAATGGACAGGGGGATAACTATGGCTACACCTTC. The chain carries TRBV25-1 and TRBJ1-2; 10 bases match TRBD1. Per germline, CDR1 MGHDK and CDR2 SYGVNS. The CDR3 sequence is 14 residues long. The V segment lost 7 bases and the J segment 1 base; nucleotides outside the gene matches: 3.

The DNA of the CDR3 is TGTGCCTGGAGTACCCGGGCTGGAAACACCATATATTTT. Translation gives CAWSTRAGNTIYF. The genes are TRBV30 and TRBJ1-3; D is unclear. Germline values: CDR1 GTSNPN, CDR2 SVGIG (reference sequence). V was cut by 2 bases and J by 2 bases, with 7 bases left in between. The CDR3 covers 13 residues.

The CDR3 bases are TGTGCCAGCAGTGCCAGGATCGACGCGAACACCGGGGAGCTGTTTTTT. Encoded protein: CASSARIDANTGELFF. This chain uses TRBV9 with TRBJ2-2; D not certain. This CDR3 spans 16 amino acids. Trimming left V 5 bases short and J 0 bases short, with 14 bases between. The germline gives CDR1 SGDLS, CDR2 YYNGEE.

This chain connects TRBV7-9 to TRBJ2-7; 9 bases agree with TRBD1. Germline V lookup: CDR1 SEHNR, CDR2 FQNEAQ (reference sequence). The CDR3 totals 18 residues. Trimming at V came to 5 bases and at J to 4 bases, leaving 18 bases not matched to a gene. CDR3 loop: CASSPGPARTGAQYEQYF. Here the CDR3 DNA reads TGTGCCAGCAGCCCTGGCCCGGCAAGGACAGGGGCCCAATACGAGCAGTACTTC.

This chain's CDR3 is CASSSYRGHEQFF. The CDR3 DNA follows: TGTGCCAGCAGTTCGTACAGGGGTCATGAGCAGTTCTTC. The V gene is TRBV28, the J gene TRBJ2-1; 7 bases fit TRBD1. Germline V gene lookup returns CDR1 MDHEN and CDR2 SYDVKM. The junction had 5 bases not matched to a gene; V was cut back by 4 bases and J by 8 bases. The CDR3 runs 13 residues.

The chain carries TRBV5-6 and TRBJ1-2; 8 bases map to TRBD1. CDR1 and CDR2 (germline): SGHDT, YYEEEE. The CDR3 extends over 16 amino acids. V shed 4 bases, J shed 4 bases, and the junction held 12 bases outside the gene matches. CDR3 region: CASSVLDRAHVYGYTF. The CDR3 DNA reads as TGTGCCAGCAGCGTATTGGACAGGGCTCATGTCTATGGCTACACCTTC.

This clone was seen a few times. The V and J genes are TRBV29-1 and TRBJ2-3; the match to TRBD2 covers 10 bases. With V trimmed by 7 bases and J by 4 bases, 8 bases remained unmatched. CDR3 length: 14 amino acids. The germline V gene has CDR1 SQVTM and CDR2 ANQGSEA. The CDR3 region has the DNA TGCAGCGCACGCAGGAGCGGGGGGGCAGATACGCAGTATTTT. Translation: CSARRSGGADTQYF.

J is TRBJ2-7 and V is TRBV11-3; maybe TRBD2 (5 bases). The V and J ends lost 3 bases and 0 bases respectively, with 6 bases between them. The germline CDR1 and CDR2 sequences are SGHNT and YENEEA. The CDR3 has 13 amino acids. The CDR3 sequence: CASSLGASYEQYF. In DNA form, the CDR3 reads TGTGCCAGCAGCTTGGGAGCCTCCTACGAGCAGTACTTC.